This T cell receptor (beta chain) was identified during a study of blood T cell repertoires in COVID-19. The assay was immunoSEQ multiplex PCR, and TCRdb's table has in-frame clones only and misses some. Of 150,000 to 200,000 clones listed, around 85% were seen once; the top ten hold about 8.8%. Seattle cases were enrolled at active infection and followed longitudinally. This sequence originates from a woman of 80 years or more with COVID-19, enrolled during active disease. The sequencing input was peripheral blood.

CDR3 bases: TGTGCCAGCCTGACTAGCGGGGGGGGTACGCAGTATTTT. Translation gives CASLTSGGGTQYF. This chain links TRBV12-3 or TRBV12-4 with TRBJ2-3, with 14 bases that match TRBD2. V lost 8 bases and J lost 8; bases outside the gene matches: 3. The CDR3 covers 13 residues.